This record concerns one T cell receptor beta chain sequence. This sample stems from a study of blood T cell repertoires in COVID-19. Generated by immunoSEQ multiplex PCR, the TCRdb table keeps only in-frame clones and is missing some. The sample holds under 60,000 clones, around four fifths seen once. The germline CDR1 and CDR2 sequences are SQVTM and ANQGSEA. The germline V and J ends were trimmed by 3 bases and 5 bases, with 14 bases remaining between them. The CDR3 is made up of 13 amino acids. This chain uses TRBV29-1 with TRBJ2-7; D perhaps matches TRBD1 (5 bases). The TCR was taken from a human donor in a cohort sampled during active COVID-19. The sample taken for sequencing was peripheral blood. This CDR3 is CSVDMAGNHEQYF. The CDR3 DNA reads TGCAGCGTTGATATGGCAGGGAACCACGAGCAGTACTTC.